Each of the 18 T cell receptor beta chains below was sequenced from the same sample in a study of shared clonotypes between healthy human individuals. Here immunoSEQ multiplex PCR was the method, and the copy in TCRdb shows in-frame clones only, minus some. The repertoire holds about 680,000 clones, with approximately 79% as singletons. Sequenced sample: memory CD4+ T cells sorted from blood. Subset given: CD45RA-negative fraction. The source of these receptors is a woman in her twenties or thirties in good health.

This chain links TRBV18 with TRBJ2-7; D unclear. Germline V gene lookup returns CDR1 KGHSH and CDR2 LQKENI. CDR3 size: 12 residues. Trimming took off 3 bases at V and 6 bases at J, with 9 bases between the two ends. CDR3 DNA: TGTGCCAGCTCACCGCTGGTTAGCGAGCAGTACTTC. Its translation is CASSPLVSEQYF.

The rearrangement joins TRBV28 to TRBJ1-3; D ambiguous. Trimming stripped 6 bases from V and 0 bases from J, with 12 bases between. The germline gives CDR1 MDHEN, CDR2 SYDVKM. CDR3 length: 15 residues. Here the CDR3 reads CASRLNILSGNTIYF. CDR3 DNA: TGTGCCAGCAGGCTCAACATACTCTCTGGAAACACCATATATTTT.

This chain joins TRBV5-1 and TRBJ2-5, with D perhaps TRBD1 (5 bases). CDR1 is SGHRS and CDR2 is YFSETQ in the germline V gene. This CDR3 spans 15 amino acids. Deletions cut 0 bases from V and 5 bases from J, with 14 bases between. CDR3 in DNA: TGCGCCAGCAGCTTGGGTACGCAGGGCTACGAGACCCAGTACTTC. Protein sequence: CASSLGTQGYETQYF.

The CDR3 spells CASSFRRGAEGETQYF. CDR3 DNA sequence: TGTGCCAGCAGCTTTAGGAGGGGCGCGGAGGGAGAGACCCAGTACTTC. The rearrangement joins TRBV7-9 to TRBJ2-5; maybe TRBD2 (6 bases). Deletions cut 3 bases from V and 4 bases from J, with 18 bases between. This CDR3 is 16 amino acids long. The germline CDR1 and CDR2 sequences are SEHNR and FQNEAQ (reference sequence).

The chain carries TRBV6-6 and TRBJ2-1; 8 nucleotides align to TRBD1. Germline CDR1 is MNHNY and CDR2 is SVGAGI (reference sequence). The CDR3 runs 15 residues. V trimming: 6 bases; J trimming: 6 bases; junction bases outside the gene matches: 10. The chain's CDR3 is CASRNPGGNSNEQFF. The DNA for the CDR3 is TGTGCCAGCAGGAATCCAGGGGGCAACAGCAATGAGCAGTTCTTC.

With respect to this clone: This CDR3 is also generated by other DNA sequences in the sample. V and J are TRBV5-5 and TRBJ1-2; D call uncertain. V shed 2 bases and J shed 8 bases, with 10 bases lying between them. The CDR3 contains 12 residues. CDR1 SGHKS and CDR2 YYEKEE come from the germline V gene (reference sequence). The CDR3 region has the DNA TGTGCCAGCAGCTTTCGGGAGGGAGGCTACACCTTC. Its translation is CASSFREGGYTF.

Here the CDR3 DNA reads TGTGCCAGCAGCCCCTGGGGGACAGGAGACTACAATGAGCAGTTCTTC. It yields the protein CASSPWGTGDYNEQFF. The rearrangement joins TRBV7-9 to TRBJ2-1; 8 nucleotides agree with TRBD1. The trim removed 5 bases at V and 3 bases at J, leaving 9 bases unmatched. The CDR3 is made up of 16 amino acids. The germline CDR1 and CDR2 sequences are SEHNR and FQNEAQ (reference sequence).

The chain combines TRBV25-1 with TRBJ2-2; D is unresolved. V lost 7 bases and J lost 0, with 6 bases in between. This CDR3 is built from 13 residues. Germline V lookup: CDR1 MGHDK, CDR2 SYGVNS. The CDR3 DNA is TGTGCCAGCATCTACACGAACACCGGGGAGCTGTTTTTT. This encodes CASIYTNTGELFF.

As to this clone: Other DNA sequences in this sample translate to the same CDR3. The CDR3 DNA is TGCGCCAGCAGCTTCACAGGGGGCGAAGCTTTCTTT. Amino acid sequence: CASSFTGGEAFF. The rearrangement joins TRBV5-1 to TRBJ1-1; TRBD1 aligns across 9 bases. The V gene's germline CDR1 is SGHRS and CDR2 YFSETQ. This CDR3 has 12 residues. J gave up 8 bases and V 2 bases, and 1 base lay outside the gene matches.

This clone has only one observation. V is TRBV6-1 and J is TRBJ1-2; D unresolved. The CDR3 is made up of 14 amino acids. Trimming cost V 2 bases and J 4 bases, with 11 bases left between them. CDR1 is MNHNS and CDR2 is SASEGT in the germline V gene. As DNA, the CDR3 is TGTGCCAGCAGTGAATCGGTCGGAGTCTATGGCTACACCTTC. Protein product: CASSESVGVYGYTF.

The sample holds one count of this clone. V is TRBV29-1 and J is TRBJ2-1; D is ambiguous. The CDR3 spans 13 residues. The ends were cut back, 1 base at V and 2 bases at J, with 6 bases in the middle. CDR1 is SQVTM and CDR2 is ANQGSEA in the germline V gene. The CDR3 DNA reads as TGCAGCGTTGAAGGGACGGCCTACAATGAGCAGTTCTTC. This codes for CSVEGTAYNEQFF.

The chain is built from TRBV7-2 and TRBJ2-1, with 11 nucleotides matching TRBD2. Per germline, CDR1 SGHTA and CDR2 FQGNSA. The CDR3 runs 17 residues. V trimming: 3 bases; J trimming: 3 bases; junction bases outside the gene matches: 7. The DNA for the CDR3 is TGTGCCAGCAGCTTCAGCCTACTAGCGGGAGTCTACAATGAGCAGTTCTTC. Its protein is CASSFSLLAGVYNEQFF.

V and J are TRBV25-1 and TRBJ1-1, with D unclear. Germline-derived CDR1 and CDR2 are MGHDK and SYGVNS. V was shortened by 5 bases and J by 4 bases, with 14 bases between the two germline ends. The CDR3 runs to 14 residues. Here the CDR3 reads CASSLEFEGTEAFF. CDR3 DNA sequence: TGTGCCAGCAGTCTAGAGTTTGAGGGCACTGAAGCTTTCTTT.

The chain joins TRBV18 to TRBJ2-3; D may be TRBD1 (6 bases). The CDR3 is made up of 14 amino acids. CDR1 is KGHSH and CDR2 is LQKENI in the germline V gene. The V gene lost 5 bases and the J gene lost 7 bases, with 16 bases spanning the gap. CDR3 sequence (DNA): TGTGCCAGCTCATCGAGACAGGAGAAATATACGCAGTATTTT. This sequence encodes CASSSRQEKYTQYF. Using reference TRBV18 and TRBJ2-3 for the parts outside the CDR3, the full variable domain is NAGVMQNPRHLVRRRGQEARLRCSPMKGHSHVYWYRQLPEEGLKFMVYLQKENIIDESGMPKERFSAEFPKEGPSILRIQQVVRGDSAAYFCASSSRQEKYTQYFGPGTRLTVL.

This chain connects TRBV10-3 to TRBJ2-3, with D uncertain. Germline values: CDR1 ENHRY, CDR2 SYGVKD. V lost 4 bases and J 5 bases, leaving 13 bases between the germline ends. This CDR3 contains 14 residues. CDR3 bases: TGTGCCATCAGTGCCTCGACTGGGGAAGATACGCAGTATTTT. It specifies CAISASTGEDTQYF.

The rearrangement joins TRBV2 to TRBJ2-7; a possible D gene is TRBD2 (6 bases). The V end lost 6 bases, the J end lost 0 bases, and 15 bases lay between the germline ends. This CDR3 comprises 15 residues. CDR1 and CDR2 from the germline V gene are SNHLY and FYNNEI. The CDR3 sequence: CASRITSFSSYEQYF. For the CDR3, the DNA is TGTGCCAGCAGGATAACTAGCTTCTCCTCCTACGAGCAGTACTTC.

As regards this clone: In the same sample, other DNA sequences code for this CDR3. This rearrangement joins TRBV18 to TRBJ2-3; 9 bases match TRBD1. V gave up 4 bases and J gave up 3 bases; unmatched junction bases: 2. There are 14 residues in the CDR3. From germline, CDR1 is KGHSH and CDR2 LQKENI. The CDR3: CASSLGQGTDTQYF. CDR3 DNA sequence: TGTGCCAGCTCACTGGGACAGGGAACAGATACGCAGTATTTT.

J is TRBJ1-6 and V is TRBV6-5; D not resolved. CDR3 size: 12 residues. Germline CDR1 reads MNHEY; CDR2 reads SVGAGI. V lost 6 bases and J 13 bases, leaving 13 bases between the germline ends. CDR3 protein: CASSSRNDPLHF. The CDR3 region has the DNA TGTGCCAGCAGCTCCCGGAACGACCCCCTCCACTTT.